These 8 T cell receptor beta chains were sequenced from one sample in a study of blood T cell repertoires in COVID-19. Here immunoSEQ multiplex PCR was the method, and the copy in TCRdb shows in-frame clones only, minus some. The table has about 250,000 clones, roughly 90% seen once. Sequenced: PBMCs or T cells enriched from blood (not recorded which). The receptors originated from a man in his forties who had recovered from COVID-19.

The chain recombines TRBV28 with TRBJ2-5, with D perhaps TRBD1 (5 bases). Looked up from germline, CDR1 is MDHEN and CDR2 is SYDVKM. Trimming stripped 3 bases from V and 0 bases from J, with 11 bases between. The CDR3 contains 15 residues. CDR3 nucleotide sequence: TGTGCCAGCAGTTTTCCCCCAGGGTACCAAGAGACCCAGTACTTC. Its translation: CASSFPPGYQETQYF.

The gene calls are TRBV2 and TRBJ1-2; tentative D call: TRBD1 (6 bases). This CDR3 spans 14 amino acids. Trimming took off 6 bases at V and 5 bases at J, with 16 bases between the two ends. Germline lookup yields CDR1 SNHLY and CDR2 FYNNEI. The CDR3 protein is CASSAQQGSYGYTF. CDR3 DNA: TGTGCCAGCAGCGCCCAACAGGGATCGTATGGCTACACCTTC.

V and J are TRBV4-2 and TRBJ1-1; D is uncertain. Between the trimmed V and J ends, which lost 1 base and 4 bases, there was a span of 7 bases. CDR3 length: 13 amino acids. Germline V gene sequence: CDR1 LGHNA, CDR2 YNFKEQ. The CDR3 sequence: CASSQVTGTEAFF. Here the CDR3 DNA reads TGTGCCAGCAGCCAAGTCACGGGCACTGAAGCTTTCTTT.

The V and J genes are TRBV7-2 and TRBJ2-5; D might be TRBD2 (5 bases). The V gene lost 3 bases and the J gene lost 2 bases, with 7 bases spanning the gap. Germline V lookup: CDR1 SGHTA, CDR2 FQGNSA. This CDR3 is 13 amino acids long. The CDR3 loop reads CASSFPGQETQYF. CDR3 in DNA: TGTGCCAGCAGCTTCCCGGGGCAAGAGACCCAGTACTTC. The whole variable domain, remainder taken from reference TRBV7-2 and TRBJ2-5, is GAGVSQSPSNKVTEKGKDVELRCDPISGHTALYWYRQSLGQGLEFLIYFQGNSAPDKSGLPSDRFSAERTGGSVSTLTIQRTQQEDSAVYLCASSFPGQETQYFGPGTRLLVL.

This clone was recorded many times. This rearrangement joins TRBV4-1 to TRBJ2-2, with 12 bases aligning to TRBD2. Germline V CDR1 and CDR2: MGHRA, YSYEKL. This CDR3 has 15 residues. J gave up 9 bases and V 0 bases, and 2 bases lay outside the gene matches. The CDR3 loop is CASSQDLAGGRELFF. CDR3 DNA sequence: TGCGCCAGCAGCCAAGACCTAGCGGGAGGGAGGGAGCTGTTTTTT.

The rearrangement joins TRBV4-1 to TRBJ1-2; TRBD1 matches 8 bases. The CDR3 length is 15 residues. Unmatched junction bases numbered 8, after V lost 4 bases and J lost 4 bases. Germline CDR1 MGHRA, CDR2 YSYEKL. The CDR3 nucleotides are TGCGCCAGCAGCCCCGCCCAGGGGGCTGGCTATGGCTACACCTTC. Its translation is CASSPAQGAGYGYTF.

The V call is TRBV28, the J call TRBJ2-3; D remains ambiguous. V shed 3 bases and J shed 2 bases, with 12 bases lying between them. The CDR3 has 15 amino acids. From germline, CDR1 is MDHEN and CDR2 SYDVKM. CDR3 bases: TGTGCCAGCAGTTTGGGCAGAGCCCTCACAGATACGCAGTATTTT. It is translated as CASSLGRALTDTQYF. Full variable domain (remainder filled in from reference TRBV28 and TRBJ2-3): DVKVTQSSRYLVKRTGEKVFLECVQDMDHENMFWYRQDPGLGLRLIYFSYDVKMKEKGDIPEGYSVSREKKERFSLILESASTNQTSMYLCASSLGRALTDTQYFGPGTRLTVL.

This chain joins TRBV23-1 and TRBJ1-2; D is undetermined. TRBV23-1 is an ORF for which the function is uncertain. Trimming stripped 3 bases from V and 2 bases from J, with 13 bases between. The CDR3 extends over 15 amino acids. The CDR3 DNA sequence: TGCGCCAGCAGTCATCGCCTGGCACTAAACTATGGCTACACCTTC. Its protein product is CASSHRLALNYGYTF.